This T cell receptor beta chain derives from a study of control samples from healthy donors and cancer patients. The length of the CDR3 is 14 residues. The germline V gene encodes CDR1 MNHEY and CDR2 SVGAGI. V trimming: 6 bases; J trimming: 7 bases; junction bases outside the gene matches: 4. Sequenced by immunoSEQ multiplex PCR; TCRdb stores in-frame clones only, minus some. The table records 390,000 or so clones, 80% to 95% of them present only once. This receptor was identified in a man aged 35 to 55 with head and neck cancer. Sequencing was carried out using PBMCs. The chain employs TRBV6-5 and TRBJ2-3, with 13 bases identical to TRBD2. CDR3 DNA: TGTGCCAGCAGGGGGACTAGCGGGGTGAATACGCAGTATTTT. It specifies CASRGTSGVNTQYF.